This T cell receptor beta chain was profiled in a study of blood T cell repertoires in COVID-19. The CDR3 has 11 residues. Trimming removed 1 base at V and 5 bases at J, with 2 bases between. CDR1 and CDR2 from the germline V gene are SGHDN and FVKESK. Across about two dozen US areas, participants ranged in age from about 18 to 90 years. Per the authors' pipeline: Amplified reference gene primers provided the basis for estimating nucleated cell counts. The repertoire was sequenced with immunoSEQ multiplex PCR; TCRdb's copy has only in-frame clones and lacks some. The V and J calls and the clone size are those of that table, but D and trimming were determined from the DNA. The sample shows roughly 250,000 clones, 83% of them seen only once.

The V call is TRBV14, the J call TRBJ2-5, with D unclear. Material: PBMCs or T cells enriched from blood (not recorded which). The receptor's source is a woman between 35 and 50 years old who had been exposed to COVID-19. The CDR3 reads CASSQAETQYF. In DNA form, the CDR3 reads TGTGCCAGCAGCCAAGCTGAGACCCAGTACTTC.